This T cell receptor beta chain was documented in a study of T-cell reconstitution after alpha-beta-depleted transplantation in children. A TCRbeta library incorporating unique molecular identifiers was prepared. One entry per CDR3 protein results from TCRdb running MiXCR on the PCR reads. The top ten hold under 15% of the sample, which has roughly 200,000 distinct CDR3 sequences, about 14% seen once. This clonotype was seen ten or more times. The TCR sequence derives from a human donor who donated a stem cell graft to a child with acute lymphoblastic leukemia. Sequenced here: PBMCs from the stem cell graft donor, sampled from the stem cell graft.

The CDR3 DNA reads as TGCAGCGTTGGGGGTATGGTAGCGGCAGAGACCCAGTACTTC. This gives the protein CSVGGMVAAETQYF. This chain joins TRBV29-1 and TRBJ2-5; a weak D match, TRBD2 (6 bases). V lost 4 bases and J lost 4, with 16 bases in between. Germline CDR1 SQVTM, CDR2 ANQGSEA. The CDR3 is made up of 14 amino acids.